These 28 T cell receptor beta chains came from one sample sequenced in a study of CD8 T cells in Susac syndrome. RNA was extracted with the RNeasy kit, and a quantity of roughly 0.5 to 1 ug was reverse transcribed using random hexamers. TCRdb re-called the immunoSEQ multiplex PCR reads through MiXCR, storing one row per CDR3 protein. In the table there are around 170,000 distinct CDR3 sequences, more than 85% of which are singletons. Material for sequencing was CD8+ T cells from PBMCs. The origin of the receptors is a human donor with Susac syndrome.

The CDR3 region is CSAPGTVYGYTF. CDR3 bases: TGCAGTGCTCCGGGGACGGTATATGGCTACACCTTC. The chain carries TRBV20-1 and TRBJ1-2; perhaps TRBD1 as D (5 bases). CDR3 size: 12 residues. The V gene lost 5 bases and the J gene lost 5 bases, with 12 bases spanning the gap. CDR1 is DFQATT, CDR2 SNEGSKA, per germline (reference sequence).

V usage is TRBV5-1 and J usage is TRBJ1-1; possible D gene TRBD1, 6 bases. The CDR3 spans 14 residues. The V gene's germline CDR1 is SGHRS and CDR2 YFSETQ. V was trimmed by 6 bases and J by 1 base, leaving 13 bases between them. The CDR3 loop is CASNPGQTNTEAFF. The CDR3 DNA follows: TGCGCCAGCAACCCCGGACAGACGAACACTGAAGCTTTCTTT. The whole variable domain, filled in from reference TRBV5-1 and TRBJ1-1, reads KAGVTQTPRYLIKTRGQQVTLSCSPISGHRSVSWYQQTPGQGLQFLFEYFSETQRNKGNFPGRFSGRQFSNSRSEMNVSTLELGDSALYLCASNPGQTNTEAFFGQGTRLTVV.

The chain joins TRBV12-3 or TRBV12-4 to TRBJ2-3; D ambiguous. The CDR3 spans 12 residues. The V end lost 10 bases, the J end lost 0 bases, and 8 bases lay between the germline ends. DNA of the CDR3: TGTGCCACCGCCCCCAGCACAGATACGCAGTATTTT. This sequence encodes CATAPSTDTQYF.

This clonotype was recorded once. V and J are TRBV25-1 and TRBJ1-1; possibly TRBD1 for D (6 bases). There are 15 residues in the CDR3. Germline CDR1 is MGHDK and CDR2 is SYGVNS. Deletions cut 2 bases from V and 3 bases from J, with 13 bases between. The CDR3 region is CASSENRVTDTEAFF. Written as DNA, the CDR3 is TGTGCCAGCAGTGAAAACAGGGTTACGGACACTGAAGCTTTCTTT.

The chain joins TRBV23-1 to TRBJ2-1; the D is unclear. TRBV23-1 is designated an ORF whose function remains uncertain. V was shortened by 7 bases and J by 9 bases, with 16 bases between the two germline ends. The CDR3 length is 13 residues. The chain's CDR3 is CASIPSPLGEQFF. DNA for the CDR3: TGCGCCAGCATCCCGAGCCCCTTGGGTGAGCAGTTCTTC.

The chain recombines TRBV7-2 with TRBJ2-7; D is possibly TRBD2 (6 bases). Germline CDR1 and CDR2: SGHTA and FQGNSA. The CDR3 loop spans 14 amino acids. V was cut by 4 bases and J by 3 bases, with 13 bases left in between. The CDR3 DNA is TGTGCCAGCAGCTCGGGACTGGAAAGCTACGAGCAGTACTTC. As protein: CASSSGLESYEQYF. Looking up the rest from reference TRBV7-2 and TRBJ2-7 gives the full variable domain: GAGVSQSPSNKVTEKGKDVELRCDPISGHTALYWYRQSLGQGLEFLIYFQGNSAPDKSGLPSDRFSAERTGGSVSTLTIQRTQQEDSAVYLCASSSGLESYEQYFGPGTRLTVT.

The V and J genes are TRBV13 and TRBJ1-2; D unresolved. The V end was cut by 0 bases, the J end by 2 bases, with 7 bases between. The V gene's germline CDR1 is PRHDT and CDR2 FYEKMQ (reference sequence). This CDR3 comprises 14 residues. Here the CDR3 reads CASSLGRNNYGYTF. DNA of the CDR3: TGTGCCAGCAGCTTAGGGCGGAACAACTATGGCTACACCTTC.

This chain joins TRBV2 and TRBJ2-3, with TRBD2 as a possible D gene (6 bases). CDR1 and CDR2 from the germline V gene are SNHLY and FYNNEI. The CDR3 runs to 14 residues. The V gene lost 5 bases and the J gene lost 4 bases, with 13 bases spanning the gap. CDR3 in amino acids: CASSSDGGSDTQYF. The CDR3 nucleotides are TGTGCCAGCAGTTCGGACGGGGGATCAGATACGCAGTATTTT.

This clonotype appeared a single time. The chain joins TRBV11-1 to TRBJ1-1; 7 bases map to TRBD1. The V gene's germline CDR1 is SGHAT and CDR2 FQDESV (reference sequence). CDR3 length: 15 amino acids. V dropped 5 bases and J dropped 1; count of bases not matched to a gene: 7. The CDR3 is CASSRYRTGNTEAFF. The CDR3 coding sequence is TGTGCCAGCAGCCGTTATAGGACAGGGAACACTGAAGCTTTCTTT.

The V call is TRBV20-1, the J call TRBJ1-2; 11 nucleotides line up with TRBD1. This CDR3 contains 17 residues. The germline gives CDR1 DFQATT, CDR2 SNEGSKA (reference sequence). With 0 bases clipped from V and 7 bases from J, the junction kept 13 bases outside the gene matches. The CDR3, as DNA: TGCAGTGCTAGAGATCTTTTTGGGACAGGGGGTGAACGTGGCTACACCTTC. Translation gives CSARDLFGTGGERGYTF.

The gene calls are TRBV4-1 and TRBJ2-5; 8 bases fit TRBD2. Germline V CDR1 and CDR2: MGHRA, YSYEKL. The CDR3 is 17 amino acids. The V segment lost 0 bases and the J segment 5 bases; nucleotides outside the gene matches: 11. For the CDR3, the DNA is TGCGCCAGCAGCCAAGATAGTGGTAGCCTAGCGGGTGAGACCCAGTACTTC. Translating gives CASSQDSGSLAGETQYF.

This rearrangement joins TRBV6-5 to TRBJ1-1; D is uncertain. Trimming cost V 1 base and J 4 bases, with 10 bases left between them. CDR1 MNHEY and CDR2 SVGAGI come from the germline V gene. The CDR3 sequence is 14 residues long. In DNA, the CDR3 is TGTGCCAGCAGTTACTTAAGTAGTAGCACTGAAGCTTTCTTT. It codes for CASSYLSSSTEAFF.

This clonotype was found once. This chain joins TRBV5-4 and TRBJ2-3; D is possibly TRBD1 or TRBD2 (5 bases each). CDR1 and CDR2 (germline): SGHNT, YYREEE (reference sequence). V lost 1 base to trimming and J lost 6 bases, with 15 bases between them. The CDR3 spans 15 residues. The CDR3, as DNA: TGTGCCAGCAGCTTGTGGGACGCGACCTGGGATACGCAGTATTTT. It encodes CASSLWDATWDTQYF.

CDR3 protein: CASSDQRLAGGPSTQYF. The CDR3 region has the DNA TGCGCCAGCAGTGACCAGCGACTAGCGGGAGGGCCGAGTACGCAGTATTTT. The chain employs TRBV10-1 and TRBJ2-3; 14 positions match TRBD2. Germline V gene sequence: CDR1 WNHNN, CDR2 SYGVQD (reference sequence). V shed 3 bases and J 8 bases; nucleotides not matched to a gene: 10. The CDR3 is made up of 17 amino acids.

This rearrangement joins TRBV6-5 to TRBJ1-2; D not resolved. The CDR3 extends over 13 amino acids. The V gene lost 6 bases and the J gene lost 3 bases, with 11 bases spanning the gap. Germline CDR1 is MNHEY and CDR2 is SVGAGI. CDR3 protein: CASSPRGYYGYTF. The CDR3 DNA reads TGTGCCAGCAGCCCGCGAGGGTACTATGGCTACACCTTC.

This clonotype has only one observation. The V gene is TRBV5-4, the J gene TRBJ1-1, with D tentatively TRBD1 (5 bases). V was pared by 2 bases and J by 3 bases, with 14 bases between. Germline loops: CDR1 SGHNT, CDR2 YYREEE (reference sequence). The CDR3 has 15 amino acids. The DNA of the CDR3 is TGTGCCAGCAGCTTTACAAACCCGGGGGACACTGAAGCTTTCTTT. This sequence encodes CASSFTNPGDTEAFF.

The chain employs TRBV5-6 and TRBJ2-5; TRBD2 matches 12 bases. The CDR3 totals 15 residues. V gave up 0 bases and J gave up 5 bases; unmatched junction bases: 2. Germline-derived CDR1 and CDR2 are SGHDT and YYEEEE. CDR3 bases: TGTGCCAGCAGCTTGGACCTAGCGGGAGGGGAGACCCAGTACTTC. Protein: CASSLDLAGGETQYF.

The chain links TRBV4-1 to TRBJ1-4; TRBD1 matches 7 bases. Germline CDR1 reads MGHRA; CDR2 reads YSYEKL. The CDR3 extends over 16 amino acids. V shed 1 base, J shed 8 bases, and the junction held 10 bases outside the gene matches. This chain's CDR3 is CASSQAPTGWKEKLFF. In DNA, the CDR3 is TGCGCCAGCAGCCAAGCTCCGACAGGGTGGAAGGAAAAACTGTTTTTT.

This chain connects TRBV4-1 to TRBJ2-5; no firm D call. The length of the CDR3 is 16 residues. V was trimmed by 0 bases and J by 0 bases, leaving 11 bases between them. The germline V gene has CDR1 MGHRA and CDR2 YSYEKL. CDR3 nucleotide sequence: TGCGCCAGCAGCCAAGAGGGGTTTGGTAACCAAGAGACCCAGTACTTC. It codes for CASSQEGFGNQETQYF.

The J gene is TRBJ2-1, the V gene TRBV7-3, with 9 positions matching TRBD2. CDR3 size: 16 residues. The trim removed 2 bases at V and 5 bases at J, leaving 7 bases unmatched. The V gene's germline CDR1 is SGHTA and CDR2 FQGTGA. The DNA for the CDR3 is TGTGCCAGCAGCTTAGGACTAGCGAATCCCCACAATGAGCAGTTCTTC. Protein sequence: CASSLGLANPHNEQFF.

The genes are TRBV5-1 and TRBJ1-1; D unresolved. This CDR3 spans 16 amino acids. With 3 bases removed from V and 1 base from J, the gap between germline ends came to 16 bases. CDR1 SGHRS and CDR2 YFSETQ come from the germline V gene. Here the CDR3 DNA reads TGCGCCAGCAGCTCCTACGCAGAGAGCGGGAACACTGAAGCTTTCTTT. It specifies CASSSYAESGNTEAFF. Full variable domain (remainder filled in from reference TRBV5-1 and TRBJ1-1): KAGVTQTPRYLIKTRGQQVTLSCSPISGHRSVSWYQQTPGQGLQFLFEYFSETQRNKGNFPGRFSGRQFSNSRSEMNVSTLELGDSALYLCASSSYAESGNTEAFFGQGTRLTVV.

This rearrangement joins TRBV5-1 to TRBJ2-5; 8 nucleotides agree with TRBD2. Germline V CDR1 and CDR2: SGHRS, YFSETQ. This CDR3 has 14 residues. With V trimmed by 2 bases and J by 4 bases, 4 bases remained unmatched. The CDR3 DNA reads TGCGCCAGCAGCTTTAGCACTAGCGGAGAGACCCAGTACTTC. Protein sequence: CASSFSTSGETQYF.

V and J are TRBV11-2 and TRBJ2-7, with 8 bases fitting TRBD1. Germline V gene sequence: CDR1 SGHAT, CDR2 FQNNGV. V was clipped by 5 bases and J by 1 base; unmatched bases: 7. The CDR3 covers 15 residues. The CDR3 sequence: CASSPRQGLSYEQYF. CDR3 bases: TGTGCCAGCAGCCCCAGACAGGGGTTGTCCTACGAGCAGTACTTC.

The CDR3 reads CASSYGTQRETQYF. The CDR3, as DNA: TGTGCCAGCAGCTACGGGACACAACGGGAGACCCAGTACTTC. The chain combines TRBV2 with TRBJ2-5; tentatively, D is TRBD1 (6 bases). Germline V gene data show CDR1 as SNHLY and CDR2 as FYNNEI. V shed 6 bases and J shed 5 bases, with 16 bases lying between them. The length of the CDR3 is 14 residues.

The chain employs TRBV11-2 and TRBJ2-7, with D uncertain. Germline lookup yields CDR1 SGHAT and CDR2 FQNNGV. This CDR3 contains 15 residues. V was shortened by 5 bases and J by 4 bases, with 18 bases between the two germline ends. Here the CDR3 reads CASSRLNDMWYEQYF. CDR3 sequence (DNA): TGTGCCAGCAGCCGCTTGAATGACATGTGGTACGAGCAGTACTTC.

The rearrangement uses TRBV20-1 and TRBJ2-5, with 11 positions matching TRBD1. The CDR3 loop spans 15 amino acids. The germline V gene encodes CDR1 DFQATT and CDR2 SNEGSKA (reference sequence). J gave up 1 base and V 3 bases, and 4 bases lay outside the gene matches. The CDR3, as DNA: TGCAGTGCTAGGAATGGACAGGGGGCCCAAGAGACCCAGTACTTC. Its translation is CSARNGQGAQETQYF.

The rearrangement uses TRBV3-1 and TRBJ2-7; no definite D call. The CDR3 has 12 amino acids. Trimming took 1 base from V and 6 from J, leaving 7 bases between them. Looked up from germline, CDR1 is LGHDT and CDR2 is YNNKEL (reference sequence). In nucleotides, the CDR3 is TGTGCCAGCAGCCAAGTCCGTGGCGAGCAGTACTTC. This translates into CASSQVRGEQYF.

This sequence joins TRBV20-1 and TRBJ2-1; D might be TRBD2 (5 bases). Germline V gene data show CDR1 as DFQATT and CDR2 as SNEGSKA (reference sequence). The CDR3 has 13 amino acids. Trimming took 2 bases from V and 4 from J, leaving 9 bases between them. The CDR3 loop reads CSARKGLYNEQFF. CDR3 sequence (DNA): TGCAGTGCTAGAAAAGGACTTTACAATGAGCAGTTCTTC.